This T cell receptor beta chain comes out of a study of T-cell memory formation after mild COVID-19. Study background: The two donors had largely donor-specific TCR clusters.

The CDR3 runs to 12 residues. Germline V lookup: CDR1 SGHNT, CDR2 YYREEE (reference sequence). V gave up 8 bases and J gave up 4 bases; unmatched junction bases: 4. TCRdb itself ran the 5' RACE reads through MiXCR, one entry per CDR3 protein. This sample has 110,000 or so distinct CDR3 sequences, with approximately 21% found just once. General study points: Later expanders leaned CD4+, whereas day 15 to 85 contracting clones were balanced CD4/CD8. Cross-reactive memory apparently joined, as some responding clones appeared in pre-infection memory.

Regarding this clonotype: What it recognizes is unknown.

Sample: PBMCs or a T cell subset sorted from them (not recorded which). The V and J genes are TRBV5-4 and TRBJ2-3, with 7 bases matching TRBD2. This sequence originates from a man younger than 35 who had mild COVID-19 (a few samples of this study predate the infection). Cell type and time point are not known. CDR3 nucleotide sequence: TGTGCCAGTTCGACTAGCCCAGATACGCAGTATTTT. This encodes CASSTSPDTQYF.